This T cell receptor beta chain was sequenced in a study of T cell repertoires in cytomegalovirus infection. Study-level background: Matching HLA type and CMV infection were both indicated by public TCR beta signatures.

There are many counts of this clonotype. Its antigen is as yet unknown. Overall study findings and caveats: Of the TCR beta families, the public ones yielded a cumulative frequency that identified carriers of CMV plus the relevant HLA. In two of eight donors, the top clonotype was HLA-C-restricted CMV-specific.

TCRdb reprocessed the reads with MiXCR, giving one entry per CDR3 protein. The sample yields about 180,000 distinct CDR3 sequences, approximately 18% seen once. Germline-derived CDR1 and CDR2 are SGHTA and FQGNSA. Trimming cost V 5 bases and J 9 bases; bases outside gene matches: 17. The CDR3 loop spans 18 amino acids. What was sequenced was CD8+ T cells from PBMCs. The clonotype was recovered from a human donor in good health (CMV status not recorded). Some clones in this sample may be carry-over from other donors' samples. The rearrangement links TRBV7-2 to TRBJ2-1, with 12 positions matching TRBD1. CDR3 nucleotides: TGTGCCAGCAGCCGACTGTCCGGGACAGGGGGCGGGAAGGCTGAGCAGTTCTTC. Its protein is CASSRLSGTGGGKAEQFF.